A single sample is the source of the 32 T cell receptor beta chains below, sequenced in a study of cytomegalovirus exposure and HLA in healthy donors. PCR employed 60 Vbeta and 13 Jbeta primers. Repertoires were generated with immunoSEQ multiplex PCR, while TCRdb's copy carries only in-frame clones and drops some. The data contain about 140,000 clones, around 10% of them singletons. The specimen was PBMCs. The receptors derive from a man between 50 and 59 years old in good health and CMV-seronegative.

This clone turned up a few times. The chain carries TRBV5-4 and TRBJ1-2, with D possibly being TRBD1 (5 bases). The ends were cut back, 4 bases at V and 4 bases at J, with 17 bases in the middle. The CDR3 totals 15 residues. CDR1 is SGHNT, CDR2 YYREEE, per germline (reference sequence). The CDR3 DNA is TGTGCCAGCAGCCCAAGCGGGGGTTTGAGCTATGGCTACACCTTC. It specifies CASSPSGGLSYGYTF. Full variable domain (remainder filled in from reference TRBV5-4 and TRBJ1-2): ETGVTQSPTHLIKTRGQQVTLRCSSQSGHNTVSWYQQALGQGPQFIFQYYREEENGRGNFPPRFSGLQFPNYSSELNVNALELDDSALYLCASSPSGGLSYGYTFGSGTRLTVV.

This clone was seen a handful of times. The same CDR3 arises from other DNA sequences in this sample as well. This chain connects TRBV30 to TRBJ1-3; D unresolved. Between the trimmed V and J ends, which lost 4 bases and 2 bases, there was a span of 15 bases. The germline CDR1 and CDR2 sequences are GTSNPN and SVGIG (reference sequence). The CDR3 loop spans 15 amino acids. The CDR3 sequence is CAWNFPGSAGNTIYF. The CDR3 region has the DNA TGTGCCTGGAACTTTCCGGGTTCCGCTGGAAACACCATATATTTT. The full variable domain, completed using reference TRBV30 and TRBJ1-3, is SQTIHQWPATLVQPVGSPLSLECTVEGTSNPNLYWYRQAAGRGLQLLFYSVGIGQISSEVPQNLSASRPQDRQFILSSKKLLLSDSGFYLCAWNFPGSAGNTIYFGEGSWLTVV.

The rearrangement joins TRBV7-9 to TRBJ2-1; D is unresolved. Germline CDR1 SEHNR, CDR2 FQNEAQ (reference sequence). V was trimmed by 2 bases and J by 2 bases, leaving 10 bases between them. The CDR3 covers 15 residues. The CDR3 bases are TGTGCCAGCAGCTTAACCTTGGGCCCCTACAATGAGCAGTTCTTC. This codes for CASSLTLGPYNEQFF.

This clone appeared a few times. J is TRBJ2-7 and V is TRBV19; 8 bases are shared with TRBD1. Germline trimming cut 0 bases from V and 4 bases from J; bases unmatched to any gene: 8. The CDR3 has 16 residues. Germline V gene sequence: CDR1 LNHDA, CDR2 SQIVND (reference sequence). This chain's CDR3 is CASSIEAAGGLYEQYF. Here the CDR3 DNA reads TGTGCCAGTAGTATAGAGGCGGCAGGGGGCCTATACGAGCAGTACTTC.

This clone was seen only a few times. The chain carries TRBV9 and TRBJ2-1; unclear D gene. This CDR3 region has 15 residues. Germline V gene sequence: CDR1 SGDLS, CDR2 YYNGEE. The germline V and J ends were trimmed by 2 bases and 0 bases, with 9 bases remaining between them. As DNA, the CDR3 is TGTGCCAGCAGCGTGCGCGAGAGCTCCTACAATGAGCAGTTCTTC. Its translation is CASSVRESSYNEQFF.

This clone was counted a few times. CDR3 coding DNA: TGTGCCAGCAGCACAGGCGGCTCTGGGGCCAACGTCCTGACTTTC. This sequence encodes CASSTGGSGANVLTF. V usage is TRBV6-4 and J usage is TRBJ2-6, with D perhaps matching TRBD1 (5 bases). Per germline, CDR1 MRHNA and CDR2 SNTAGT. The length of the CDR3 is 15 residues. Deletions cut 6 bases from V and 0 bases from J, with 9 bases between.

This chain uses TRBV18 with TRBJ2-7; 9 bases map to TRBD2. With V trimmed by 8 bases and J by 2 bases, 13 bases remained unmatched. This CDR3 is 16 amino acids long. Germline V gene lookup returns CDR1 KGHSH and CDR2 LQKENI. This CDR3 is CASTTGTSFNAYEQYF. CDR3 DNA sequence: TGTGCCAGCACGACCGGGACTAGCTTCAACGCCTACGAGCAGTACTTC.

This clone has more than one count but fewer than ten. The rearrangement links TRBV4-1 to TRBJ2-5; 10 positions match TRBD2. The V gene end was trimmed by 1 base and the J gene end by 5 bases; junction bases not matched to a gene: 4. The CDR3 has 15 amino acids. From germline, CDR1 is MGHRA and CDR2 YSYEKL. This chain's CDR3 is CASSQVAGGEETQYF. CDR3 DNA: TGCGCCAGCAGCCAAGTAGCGGGAGGAGAGGAGACCCAGTACTTC.

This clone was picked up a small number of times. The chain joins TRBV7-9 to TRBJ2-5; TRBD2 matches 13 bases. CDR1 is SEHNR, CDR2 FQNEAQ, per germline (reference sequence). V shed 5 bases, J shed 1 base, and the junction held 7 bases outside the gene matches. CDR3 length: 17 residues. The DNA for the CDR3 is TGTGCCAGCAGCCCACGGACTAGCGGGAGACTCCAAGAGACCCAGTACTTC. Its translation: CASSPRTSGRLQETQYF.

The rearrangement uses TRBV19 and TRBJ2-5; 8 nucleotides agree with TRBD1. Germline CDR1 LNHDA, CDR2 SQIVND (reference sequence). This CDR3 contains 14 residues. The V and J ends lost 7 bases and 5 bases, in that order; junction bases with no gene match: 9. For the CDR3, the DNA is TGTGCCAGTAAACGAGACAGGGGCCGGGAGACCCAGTACTTC. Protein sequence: CASKRDRGRETQYF.

This CDR3 reads CASSPGQRGNTIYF. DNA of the CDR3: TGTGCCAGCAGCCCGGGACAGCGGGGAAACACCATATATTTT. V usage is TRBV7-6 and J usage is TRBJ1-3; TRBD1 aligns across 7 bases. Losses at the gene ends were 5 bases for V and 4 bases for J; bases not matched to a gene: 5. This CDR3 is 14 amino acids long. CDR1 is SGHVS and CDR2 is FNYEAQ in the germline V gene.

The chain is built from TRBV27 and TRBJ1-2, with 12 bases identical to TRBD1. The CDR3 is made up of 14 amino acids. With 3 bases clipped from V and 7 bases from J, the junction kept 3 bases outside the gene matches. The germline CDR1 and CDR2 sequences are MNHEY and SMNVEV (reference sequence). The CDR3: CASSLGTGGLGYTF. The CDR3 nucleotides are TGTGCCAGCAGTTTGGGGACAGGGGGCCTTGGCTACACCTTC.

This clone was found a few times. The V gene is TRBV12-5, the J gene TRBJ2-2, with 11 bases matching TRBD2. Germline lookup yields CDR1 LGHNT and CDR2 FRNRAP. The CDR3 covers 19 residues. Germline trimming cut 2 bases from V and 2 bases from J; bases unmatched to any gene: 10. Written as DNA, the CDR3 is TGTGCTAGTGGTTTGAACTCCAGGGGACTAGCGGTAAACACCGGGGAGCTGTTTTTT. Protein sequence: CASGLNSRGLAVNTGELFF.

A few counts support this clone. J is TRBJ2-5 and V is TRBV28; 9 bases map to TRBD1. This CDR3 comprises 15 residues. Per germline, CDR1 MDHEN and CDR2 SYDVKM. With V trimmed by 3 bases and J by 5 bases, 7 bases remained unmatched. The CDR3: CASSFGGTGWETQYF. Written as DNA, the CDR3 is TGTGCCAGCAGTTTTGGTGGGACAGGGTGGGAGACCCAGTACTTC.

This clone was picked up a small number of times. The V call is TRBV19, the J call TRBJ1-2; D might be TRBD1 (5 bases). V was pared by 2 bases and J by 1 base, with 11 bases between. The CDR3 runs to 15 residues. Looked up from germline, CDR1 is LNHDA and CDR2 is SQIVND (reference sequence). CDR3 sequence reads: CASSISRGSNYGYTF. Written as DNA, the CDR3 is TGTGCCAGTAGTATATCCCGGGGGAGTAACTATGGCTACACCTTC.

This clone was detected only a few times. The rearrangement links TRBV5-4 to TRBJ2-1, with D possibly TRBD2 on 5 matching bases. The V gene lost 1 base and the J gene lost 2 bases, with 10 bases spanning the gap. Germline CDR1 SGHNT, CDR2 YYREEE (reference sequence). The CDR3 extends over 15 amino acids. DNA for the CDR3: TGTGCCAGCAGCTTGTCGGGCGGGCCCTACAATGAGCAGTTCTTC. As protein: CASSLSGGPYNEQFF.

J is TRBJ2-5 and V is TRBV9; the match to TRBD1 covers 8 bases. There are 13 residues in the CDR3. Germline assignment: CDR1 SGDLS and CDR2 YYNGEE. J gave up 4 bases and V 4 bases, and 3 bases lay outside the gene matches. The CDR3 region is CASSNTGGETQYF. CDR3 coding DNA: TGTGCCAGCAGCAACACAGGGGGAGAGACCCAGTACTTC.

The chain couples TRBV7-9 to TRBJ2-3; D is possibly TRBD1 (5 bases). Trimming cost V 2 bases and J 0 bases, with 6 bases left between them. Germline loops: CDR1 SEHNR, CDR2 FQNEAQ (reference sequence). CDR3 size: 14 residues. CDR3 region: CASSLQGSTDTQYF. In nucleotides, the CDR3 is TGTGCCAGCAGCTTACAGGGTAGCACAGATACGCAGTATTTT.

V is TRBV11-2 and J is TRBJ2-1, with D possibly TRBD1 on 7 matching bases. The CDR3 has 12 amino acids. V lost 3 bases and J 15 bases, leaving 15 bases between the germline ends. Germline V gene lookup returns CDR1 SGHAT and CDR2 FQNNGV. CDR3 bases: TGTGCCAGCAGCTTCCCAGGGGGGAAGCGGTTCTTC. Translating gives CASSFPGGKRFF.

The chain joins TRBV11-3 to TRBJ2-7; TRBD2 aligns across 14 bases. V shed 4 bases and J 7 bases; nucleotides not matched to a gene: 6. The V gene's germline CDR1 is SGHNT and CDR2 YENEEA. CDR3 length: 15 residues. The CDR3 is CASSSGLAGAREQYF. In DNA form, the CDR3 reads TGTGCCAGCAGCTCGGGACTAGCGGGAGCCCGTGAGCAGTACTTC. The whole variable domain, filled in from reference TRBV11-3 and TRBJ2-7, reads EAGVVQSPRYKIIEKKQPVAFWCNPISGHNTLYWYLQNLGQGPELLIRYENEEAVDDSQLPKDRFSAERLKGVDSTLKIQPAELGDSAVYLCASSSGLAGAREQYFGPGTRLTVT.

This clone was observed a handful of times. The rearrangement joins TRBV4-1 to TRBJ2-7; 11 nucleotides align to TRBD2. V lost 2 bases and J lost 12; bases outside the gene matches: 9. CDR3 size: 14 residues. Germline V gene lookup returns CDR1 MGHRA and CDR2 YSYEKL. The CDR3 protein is CASSQTTSGTRAYF. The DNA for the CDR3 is TGCGCCAGCAGCCAAACGACTAGCGGGACCCGTGCGTACTTC.

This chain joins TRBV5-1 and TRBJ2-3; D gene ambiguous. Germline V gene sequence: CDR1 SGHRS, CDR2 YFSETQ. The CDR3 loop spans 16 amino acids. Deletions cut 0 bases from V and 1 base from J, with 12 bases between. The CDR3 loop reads CASSLEAHQGTDTQYF. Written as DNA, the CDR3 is TGCGCCAGCAGCTTGGAGGCCCATCAGGGCACAGATACGCAGTATTTT.

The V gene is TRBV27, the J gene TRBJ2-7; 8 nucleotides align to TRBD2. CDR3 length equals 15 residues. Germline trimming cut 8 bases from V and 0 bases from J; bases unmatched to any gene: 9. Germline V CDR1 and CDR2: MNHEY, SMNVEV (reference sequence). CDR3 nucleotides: TGTGCCAGCGGACGGGGGGGCTTTAGCTCCTACGAGCAGTACTTC. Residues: CASGRGGFSSYEQYF.

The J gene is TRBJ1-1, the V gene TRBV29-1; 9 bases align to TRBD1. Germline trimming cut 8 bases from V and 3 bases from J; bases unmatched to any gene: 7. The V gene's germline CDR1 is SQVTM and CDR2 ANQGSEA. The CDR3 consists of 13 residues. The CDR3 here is CSYATGGDTEAFF. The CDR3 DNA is TGCAGCTACGCGACAGGGGGTGACACTGAAGCTTTCTTT.

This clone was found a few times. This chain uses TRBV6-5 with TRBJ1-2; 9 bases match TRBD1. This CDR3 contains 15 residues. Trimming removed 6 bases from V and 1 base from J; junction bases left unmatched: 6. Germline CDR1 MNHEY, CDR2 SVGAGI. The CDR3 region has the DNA TGTGCCAGCAGGACCACAGGGGGCCTTAACTATGGCTACACCTTC. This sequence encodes CASRTTGGLNYGYTF.

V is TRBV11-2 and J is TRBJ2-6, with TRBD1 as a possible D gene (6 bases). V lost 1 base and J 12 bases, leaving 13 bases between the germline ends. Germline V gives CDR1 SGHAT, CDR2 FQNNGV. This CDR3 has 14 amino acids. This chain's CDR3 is CASSLATGWPVLTF. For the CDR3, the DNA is TGTGCCAGCAGCTTAGCCACAGGGTGGCCCGTCCTGACTTTC.

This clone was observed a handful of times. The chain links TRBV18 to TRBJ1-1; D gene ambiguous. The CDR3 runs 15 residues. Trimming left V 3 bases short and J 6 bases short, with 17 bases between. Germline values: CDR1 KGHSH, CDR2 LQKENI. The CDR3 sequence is CASSPSSAKLAEAFF. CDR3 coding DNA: TGTGCCAGCTCACCGAGTTCCGCCAAACTAGCTGAAGCTTTCTTT.

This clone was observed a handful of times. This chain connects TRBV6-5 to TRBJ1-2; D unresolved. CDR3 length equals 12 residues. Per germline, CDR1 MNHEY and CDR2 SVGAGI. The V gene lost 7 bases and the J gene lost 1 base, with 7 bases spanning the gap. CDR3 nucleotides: TGTGCCAGCATCAGTCTTAACTATGGCTACACCTTC. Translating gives CASISLNYGYTF.

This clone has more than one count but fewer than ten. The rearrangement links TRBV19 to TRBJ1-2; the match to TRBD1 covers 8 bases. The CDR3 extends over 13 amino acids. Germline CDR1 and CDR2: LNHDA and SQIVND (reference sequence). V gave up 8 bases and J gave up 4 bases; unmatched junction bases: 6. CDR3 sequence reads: CASWAGGSYGYTF. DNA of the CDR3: TGTGCCAGTTGGGCAGGGGGCTCCTATGGCTACACCTTC. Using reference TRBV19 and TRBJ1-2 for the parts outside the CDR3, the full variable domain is DGGITQSPKYLFRKEGQNVTLSCEQNLNHDAMYWYRQDPGQGLRLIYYSQIVNDFQKGDIAEGYSVSREKKESFPLTVTSAQKNPTAFYLCASWAGGSYGYTFGSGTRLTVV.

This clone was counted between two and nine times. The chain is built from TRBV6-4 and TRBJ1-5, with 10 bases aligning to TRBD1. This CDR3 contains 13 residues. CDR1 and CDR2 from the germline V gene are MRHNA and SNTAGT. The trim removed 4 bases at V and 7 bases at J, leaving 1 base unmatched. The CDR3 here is CASSADRGQPQHF. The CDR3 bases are TGTGCCAGCAGTGCGGACAGGGGGCAGCCCCAGCATTTT.

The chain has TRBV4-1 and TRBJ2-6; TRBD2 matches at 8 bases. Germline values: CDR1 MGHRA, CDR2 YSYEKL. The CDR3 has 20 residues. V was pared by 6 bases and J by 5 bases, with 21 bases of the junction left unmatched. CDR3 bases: TGCGCCAGCAGTCCGAGATCTAGCGGGCCTACCCTAGGTAGGGCCAACGTCCTGACTTTC. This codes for CASSPRSSGPTLGRANVLTF.

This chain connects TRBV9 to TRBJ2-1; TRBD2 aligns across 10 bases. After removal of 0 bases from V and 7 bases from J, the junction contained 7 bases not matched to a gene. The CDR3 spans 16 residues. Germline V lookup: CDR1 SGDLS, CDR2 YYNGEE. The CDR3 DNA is TGTGCCAGCAGCGTAGAAAGCGGGGGGGCTTGGAATGAGCAGTTCTTC. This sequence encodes CASSVESGGAWNEQFF.